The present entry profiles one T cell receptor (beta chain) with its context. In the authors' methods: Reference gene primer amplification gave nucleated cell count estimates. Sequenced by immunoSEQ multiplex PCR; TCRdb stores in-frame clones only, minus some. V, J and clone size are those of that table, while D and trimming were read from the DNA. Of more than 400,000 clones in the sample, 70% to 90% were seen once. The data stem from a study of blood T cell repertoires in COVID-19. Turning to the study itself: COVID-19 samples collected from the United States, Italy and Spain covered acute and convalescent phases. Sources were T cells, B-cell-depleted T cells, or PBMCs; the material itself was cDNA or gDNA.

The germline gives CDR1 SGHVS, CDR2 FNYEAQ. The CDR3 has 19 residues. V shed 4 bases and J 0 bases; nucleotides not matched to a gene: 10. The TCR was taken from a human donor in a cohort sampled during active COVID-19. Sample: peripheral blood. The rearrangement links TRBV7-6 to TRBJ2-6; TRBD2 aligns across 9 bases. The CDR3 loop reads CASSSGLAQSSSGANVLTF. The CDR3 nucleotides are TGTGCCAGCAGCTCGGGACTAGCCCAATCAAGCTCTGGGGCCAACGTCCTGACTTTC.